This TCR beta chain derives from a study of beta chain features in type 1 diabetes. Study-level findings and limits: People with Type 1 diabetes carried modestly yet significantly shorter TCRB CDR3s in all four CD4+ subsets.

This clone turned up a few times. Its specificity is unknown. Trimming took 4 bases from V and 8 from J, leaving 11 bases between them. Per the germline V gene, CDR1 is KGHSY and CDR2 is FQNENV. The CDR3 has 13 residues. What was sequenced were expressed TCRB transcripts, since all of the isolated RNA had been reverse transcribed. TCRdb's copy holds only in-frame clones and misses some; the assay was immunoSEQ multiplex PCR. Among about 250,000 clones listed, around 9.9% were seen once. The sample was naive CD4+ T cells from blood. The sequence came from a young man with type 1 diabetes. The chain uses TRBV16 and TRBJ1-4, with a possible D match to TRBD1 (5 bases). The CDR3 here is CASSPAGEEKLFF. In nucleotides, the CDR3 is TGTGCCAGCAGCCCGGCGGGGGAGGAAAAACTGTTTTTT.